The 20 T cell receptor beta chains below come from one sample, sequenced in a study of cytotoxic CD8 clonotypes in ibrutinib-treated CLL. Data came from immunoSEQ multiplex PCR; TCRdb stores just in-frame clones and leaves some out. The table shows approximately 330,000 clones, with roughly 79% occurring only once. This specimen consisted of PBMCs, obtained before ibrutinib treatment. Source of these receptors: a human donor with chronic lymphocytic leukemia.

The rearrangement joins TRBV4-3 to TRBJ2-7; 10 bases are shared with TRBD1. Germline V gene lookup returns CDR1 LGHNA and CDR2 YSLEER. The CDR3 covers 16 residues. V dropped 5 bases and J dropped 4; count of bases not matched to a gene: 11. CDR3 DNA sequence: TGCGCCAGCAGCTCAGATACCGGGACAGGGGCTTACGAGCAGTACTTC. It specifies CASSSDTGTGAYEQYF.

The genes are TRBV15 and TRBJ1-5; TRBD1 agrees at 9 bases. CDR1 and CDR2 from the germline V gene are LNHNV and YYDKDF (reference sequence). The V and J ends lost 1 base and 2 bases, in that order; junction bases with no gene match: 3. This CDR3 region has 16 residues. Written as DNA, the CDR3 is TGTGCCACCAGCAGAGCTAGGACAGGGGGCAATCAGCCCCAGCATTTT. Translation gives CATSRARTGGNQPQHF.

This chain connects TRBV6-5 to TRBJ2-5; 7 bases fit TRBD1. This CDR3 is 15 amino acids long. The trim removed 1 base at V and 5 bases at J, leaving 7 bases unmatched. The V gene's germline CDR1 is MNHEY and CDR2 SVGAGI. The CDR3 coding sequence is TGTGCCAGCAGTTACTTGGGGACAGCAGGGGAGACCCAGTACTTC. Amino acids: CASSYLGTAGETQYF.

The chain recombines TRBV7-2 with TRBJ1-4; 9 bases are a match to TRBD1. CDR3 length: 15 residues. Looked up from germline, CDR1 is SGHTA and CDR2 is FQGNSA. Trimming at V came to 5 bases and at J to 3 bases, leaving 4 bases not matched to a gene. The CDR3 region is CASSTRTGANEKLFF. The CDR3 DNA is TGTGCCAGCAGCACCAGGACAGGGGCTAATGAAAAACTGTTTTTT.

The rearrangement joins TRBV12-5 to TRBJ2-1; possible D gene TRBD1, 6 bases. Per germline, CDR1 LGHNT and CDR2 FRNRAP. This CDR3 spans 13 amino acids. V was trimmed by 5 bases and J by 6 bases, leaving 11 bases between them. CDR3 DNA: TGTGCTAGTGGTAAATCAGGGGTCAATGAGCAGTTCTTC. Translation: CASGKSGVNEQFF. Full variable domain (rest looked up from reference TRBV12-5 and TRBJ2-1): DARVTQTPRHKVTEMGQEVTMRCQPILGHNTVFWYRQTMMQGLELLAYFRNRAPLDDSGMPKDRFSAEMPDATLATLKIQPSEPRDSAVYFCASGKSGVNEQFFGPGTRLTVL.

There are a few counts of this clone. The chain joins TRBV30 to TRBJ1-3; possibly TRBD1 for D (5 bases). The CDR3 totals 13 residues. Trimming cost V 2 bases and J 11 bases, with 16 bases left between them. Germline values: CDR1 GTSNPN, CDR2 SVGIG (reference sequence). This chain's CDR3 is CAWSTGPRAAIYF. DNA for the CDR3: TGTGCCTGGAGTACGGGACCCAGGGCCGCCATATATTTT.

The chain carries TRBV5-4 and TRBJ2-7; D is possibly TRBD1 (7 bases). Trimming took 4 bases from V and 5 from J, leaving 16 bases between them. The CDR3 runs 14 residues. From germline, CDR1 is SGHNT and CDR2 YYREEE (reference sequence). The CDR3 protein is CASSIMGRGDEQYF. CDR3 in DNA: TGTGCCAGCAGCATTATGGGCAGGGGGGACGAGCAGTACTTC.

The rearrangement links TRBV9 to TRBJ2-6; D uncertain. The CDR3 consists of 16 residues. V shed 6 bases and J shed 0 bases, with 13 bases lying between them. The V gene's germline CDR1 is SGDLS and CDR2 YYNGEE. CDR3 bases: TGTGCCAGCAAGTCGGGCACGGGCTCTGGGGCCAACGTCCTGACTTTC. This sequence encodes CASKSGTGSGANVLTF.

The chain recombines TRBV9 with TRBJ2-7, with a weak D call TRBD2 (6 bases). CDR1 is SGDLS and CDR2 is YYNGEE in the germline V gene. This CDR3 comprises 14 residues. The germline V and J ends were trimmed by 4 bases and 3 bases, with 14 bases remaining between them. CDR3 DNA sequence: TGTGCCAGCAGCCTTACTAGCCACAACTACGAGCAGTACTTC. Protein sequence: CASSLTSHNYEQYF. The full variable domain, in which reference TRBV9 and TRBJ2-7 provide the parts outside the CDR3, is DSGVTQTPKHLITATGQRVTLRCSPRSGDLSVYWYQQSLDQGLQFLIQYYNGEERAKGNILERFSAQQFPDLHSELNLSSLELGDSALYFCASSLTSHNYEQYFGPGTRLTVT.

This clone came up a few times. The chain links TRBV5-1 to TRBJ2-7; 11 nucleotides agree with TRBD2. Germline V gene lookup returns CDR1 SGHRS and CDR2 YFSETQ. This CDR3 has 14 residues. J lost 3 bases, V lost 3 bases, and 2 bases had no gene match. CDR3 region: CASSSTSGNYEQYF. The CDR3 coding sequence is TGCGCCAGCAGCTCGACTAGCGGGAACTACGAGCAGTACTTC. Variable domain in full (rest from reference TRBV5-1 and TRBJ2-7): KAGVTQTPRYLIKTRGQQVTLSCSPISGHRSVSWYQQTPGQGLQFLFEYFSETQRNKGNFPGRFSGRQFSNSRSEMNVSTLELGDSALYLCASSSTSGNYEQYFGPGTRLTVT.

This chain uses TRBV6-5 with TRBJ2-6, with D unclear. This CDR3 contains 14 residues. V lost 6 bases and J lost 0, with 6 bases in between. CDR1 and CDR2 (germline): MNHEY, SVGAGI. The CDR3 sequence: CASSRRSGANVLTF. The CDR3 nucleotides read TGTGCCAGCAGCCGCCGCTCTGGGGCCAACGTCCTGACTTTC.

The gene calls are TRBV27 and TRBJ2-2; 8 bases are shared with TRBD1. Germline CDR1 is MNHEY and CDR2 is SMNVEV (reference sequence). This CDR3 is 17 amino acids long. V lost 6 bases and J lost 2; bases outside the gene matches: 11. The CDR3 loop is CASRGTGDFGNTGELFF. The CDR3 DNA follows: TGTGCCAGCAGGGGGACAGGAGACTTTGGAAACACCGGGGAGCTGTTTTTT.

With respect to this clone: Likely a read error: the CDR3 ends without its conserved phenylalanine or tryptophan. The DNA is omitted, as the CDR3 cannot be located on it reliably, and the CDR3 follows TCRdb's listing. This chain connects TRBV21-1 to TRBJ2-7; TRBD2, the table's D call, was not compared with the DNA. TRBV21-1 is annotated as a pseudogene. The CDR3 totals 9 residues, both ends included. CDR3 sequence: CASSSEGGY.

There are a few counts of this clone. The chain uses TRBV27 and TRBJ2-7; 14 nucleotides match TRBD2. CDR1 MNHEY and CDR2 SMNVEV come from the germline V gene (reference sequence). Germline trimming cut 4 bases from V and 3 bases from J; bases unmatched to any gene: 2. The CDR3 runs to 15 residues. The CDR3 sequence: CASSYGTSGSYEQYF. The CDR3, as DNA: TGTGCCAGCAGTTACGGGACTAGCGGGAGCTACGAGCAGTACTTC.

The table lists this clone with a count of one. The J gene is TRBJ2-1, the V gene TRBV7-9, with D possibly matching TRBD1 (5 bases). The CDR3 has 12 residues. Germline values: CDR1 SEHNR, CDR2 FQNEAQ (reference sequence). Trimming stripped 3 bases from V and 6 bases from J, with 6 bases between. In nucleotides, the CDR3 is TGTGCCAGCAGCTTCCAGGGCAATGAGCAGTTCTTC. This sequence encodes CASSFQGNEQFF.

The gene calls are TRBV28 and TRBJ1-5; D is unclear. The CDR3 length is 14 residues. The germline V and J ends were trimmed by 2 bases and 5 bases, with 10 bases remaining between them. Germline CDR1 MDHEN, CDR2 SYDVKM. The CDR3 DNA sequence: TGTGCCAGCAGTTTACGGTCGGGCTATCAGCCCCAGCATTTT. Translating gives CASSLRSGYQPQHF. Full variable domain (outside the CDR3, taken from reference TRBV28 and TRBJ1-5): DVKVTQSSRYLVKRTGEKVFLECVQDMDHENMFWYRQDPGLGLRLIYFSYDVKMKEKGDIPEGYSVSREKKERFSLILESASTNQTSMYLCASSLRSGYQPQHFGDGTRLSIL.

This clone appeared a few times. V is TRBV4-2 and J is TRBJ2-5, with a tentative D call TRBD2 (5 bases). Germline assignment: CDR1 LGHNA and CDR2 YNFKEQ. The CDR3 contains 16 residues. Trimming shortened V by 1 base and J by 5 bases, and 17 bases separated the two germline ends. CDR3 nucleotide sequence: TGTGCCAGCAGCCAAGTGGGAGACAACCTGGTGGAGACCCAGTACTTC. It codes for CASSQVGDNLVETQYF.

This rearrangement joins TRBV7-2 to TRBJ1-2; unclear D gene. This CDR3 region has 12 residues. Trimming removed 1 base at V and 8 bases at J, with 8 bases between. Germline V gene data show CDR1 as SGHTA and CDR2 as FQGNSA. The CDR3 nucleotides are TGTGCCAGCAGCTTAGGGGCTTTGGGCTACACCTTC. Translated, it gives CASSLGALGYTF.

This chain uses TRBV30 with TRBJ2-1; TRBD1 matches 9 bases. From germline, CDR1 is GTSNPN and CDR2 SVGIG (reference sequence). The CDR3 has 15 amino acids. V lost 0 bases, J lost 4 bases, and 4 bases stayed unmatched. The CDR3 DNA follows: TGTGCCTGGAGTGTGACAGGGGGAGCGTACAATGAGCAGTTCTTC. Amino acid sequence: CAWSVTGGAYNEQFF.

In its sample, this clone was seen once. This sequence joins TRBV9 and TRBJ2-5, with D possibly TRBD2 on 6 matching bases. V was trimmed by 0 bases and J by 1 base, leaving 13 bases between them. The germline gives CDR1 SGDLS, CDR2 YYNGEE. The CDR3 is 16 residues long. This chain's CDR3 is CASSVGGTSTQETQYF. The CDR3 region has the DNA TGTGCCAGCAGCGTAGGGGGAACTAGCACCCAAGAGACCCAGTACTTC.